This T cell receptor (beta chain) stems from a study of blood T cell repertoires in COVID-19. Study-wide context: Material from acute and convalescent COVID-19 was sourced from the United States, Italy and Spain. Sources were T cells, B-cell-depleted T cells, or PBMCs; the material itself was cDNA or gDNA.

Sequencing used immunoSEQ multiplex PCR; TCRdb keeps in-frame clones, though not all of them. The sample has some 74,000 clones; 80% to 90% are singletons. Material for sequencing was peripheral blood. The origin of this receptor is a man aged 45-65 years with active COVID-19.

CDR3 sequence: CASSPPLTSGRASYEQYF. CDR3 nucleotides: TGTGCCAGCAGTCCTCCTTTGACTAGCGGGAGGGCCTCCTACGAGCAGTACTTC. The chain employs TRBV27 and TRBJ2-7; 14 bases are shared with TRBD2. Germline values: CDR1 MNHEY, CDR2 SMNVEV (reference sequence). The length of the CDR3 is 18 residues. Trimming cost V 5 bases and J 0 bases; bases outside gene matches: 9.